The 8 T cell receptor beta chains below were found in one sample sequenced in a study of somatic mutations in cytotoxic T cells in rheumatoid arthritis. Method: immunoSEQ multiplex PCR; TCRdb's copy keeps in-frame clones and lacks some. This table has 20,000 or so clones, approximately 83% appearing once. The sequenced sample consisted of CD8+ T cells sorted from blood. Receptor source: a man aged 18 to 30 with rheumatoid arthritis.

This clone was recorded a few times. The gene calls are TRBV18 and TRBJ1-1; TRBD1 is a possible D gene (6 bases). Between the trimmed V and J ends, which lost 6 bases and 7 bases, there was a span of 12 bases. CDR1 is KGHSH and CDR2 is LQKENI in the germline V gene. This CDR3 comprises 12 residues. The CDR3 reads CASSPQGSEAFF. For the CDR3, the DNA is TGTGCCAGCTCTCCCCAGGGGAGTGAAGCTTTCTTT.

This chain connects TRBV7-9 to TRBJ2-4; D call uncertain. There are 13 residues in the CDR3. Germline V gene sequence: CDR1 SEHNR, CDR2 FQNEAQ (reference sequence). V lost 5 bases, J lost 6 bases, and 11 bases lay in between. The CDR3, as DNA: TGTGCCAGCAGCGGCGTAAATGGAAACATTCAGTACTTC. It encodes CASSGVNGNIQYF.

Written as DNA, the CDR3 is TGTGCTAGTGGTATCCTGGACAGGGTAGTGGAAAACACCATATATTTT. Translation: CASGILDRVVENTIYF. V usage is TRBV12-5 and J usage is TRBJ1-3, with TRBD1 identical over 8 bases. The CDR3 consists of 16 residues. Germline V gene lookup returns CDR1 LGHNT and CDR2 FRNRAP. V lost 5 bases and J lost 6; bases outside the gene matches: 12.

The CDR3 loop is CASTEDRGRVGELFF. For the CDR3, the DNA is TGTGCCAGTACCGAGGACAGGGGGCGGGTCGGGGAGCTGTTTTTT. V gene TRBV19 combines with J gene TRBJ2-2; 11 positions match TRBD1. The CDR3 runs to 15 residues. V lost 7 bases, J lost 7 bases, and 8 bases stayed unmatched. The germline gives CDR1 LNHDA, CDR2 SQIVND (reference sequence).

The chain uses TRBV28 and TRBJ2-2; D gene uncertain. The CDR3 contains 15 residues. V lost 3 bases, J lost 2 bases, and 10 bases lay in between. Germline V CDR1 and CDR2: MDHEN, SYDVKM. Here the CDR3 DNA reads TGTGCCAGCAGTTTGATAGGGTTTAACACCGGGGAGCTGTTTTTT. Protein: CASSLIGFNTGELFF.

The chain links TRBV5-6 to TRBJ1-3; D unclear. The CDR3 is 14 residues long. V lost 2 bases, J lost 0 bases, and 6 bases lay in between. Germline V gene sequence: CDR1 SGHDT, CDR2 YYEEEE. CDR3 amino acids: CASSFPHSGNTIYF. CDR3 DNA: TGTGCCAGCAGCTTCCCACACTCTGGAAACACCATATATTTT. Together with reference TRBV5-6 and TRBJ1-3, the CDR3 gives the full variable domain: DAGVTQSPTHLIKTRGQQVTLRCSPKSGHDTVSWYQQALGQGPQFIFQYYEEEERQRGNFPDRFSGHQFPNYSSELNVNALLLGDSALYLCASSFPHSGNTIYFGEGSWLTVV.

V is TRBV10-2 and J is TRBJ1-5, with unresolved D. The germline V gene has CDR1 WSHSY and CDR2 SAAADI. The CDR3 totals 14 residues. The V end lost 3 bases, the J end lost 3 bases, and 9 bases lay between the germline ends. The CDR3 coding sequence is TGCGCCAGCAGTGAAGGCCGACTCAATCAGCCCCAGCATTTT. It codes for CASSEGRLNQPQHF.

In this sample, this clone turned up a few times. The chain is built from TRBV7-9 and TRBJ1-1, with 7 bases that match TRBD1. CDR1 is SEHNR, CDR2 FQNEAQ, per germline (reference sequence). The V and J ends lost 7 bases and 8 bases, in that order; junction bases with no gene match: 4. The CDR3 totals 11 residues. CDR3 DNA sequence: TGTGCCAGCATCCCGACAGGGGAAGCTTTCTTT. Protein product: CASIPTGEAFF.